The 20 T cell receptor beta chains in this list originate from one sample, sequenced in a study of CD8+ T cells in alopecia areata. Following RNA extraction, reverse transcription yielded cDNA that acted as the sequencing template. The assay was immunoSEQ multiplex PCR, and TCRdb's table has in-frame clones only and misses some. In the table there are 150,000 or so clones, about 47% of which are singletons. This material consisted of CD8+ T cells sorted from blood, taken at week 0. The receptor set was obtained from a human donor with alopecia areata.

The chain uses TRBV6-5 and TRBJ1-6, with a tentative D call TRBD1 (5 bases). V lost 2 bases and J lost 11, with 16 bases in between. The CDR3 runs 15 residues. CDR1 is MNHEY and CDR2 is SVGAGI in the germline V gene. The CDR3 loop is CASSYKSEGWAPLHF. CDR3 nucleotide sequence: TGTGCCAGCAGTTACAAGAGCGAGGGGTGGGCACCCCTCCACTTT.

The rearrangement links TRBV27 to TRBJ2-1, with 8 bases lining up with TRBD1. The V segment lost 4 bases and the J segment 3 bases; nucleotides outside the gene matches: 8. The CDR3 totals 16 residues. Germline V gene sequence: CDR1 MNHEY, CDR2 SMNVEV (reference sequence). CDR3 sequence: CASSSTGEIFYNEQFF. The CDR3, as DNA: TGTGCCAGCAGTTCGACAGGGGAAATATTCTACAATGAGCAGTTCTTC.

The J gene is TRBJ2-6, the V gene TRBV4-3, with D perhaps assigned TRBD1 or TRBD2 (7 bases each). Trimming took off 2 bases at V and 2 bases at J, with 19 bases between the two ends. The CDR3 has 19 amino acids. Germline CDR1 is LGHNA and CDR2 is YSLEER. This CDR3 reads CASSQTSRGGSAGANVLTF. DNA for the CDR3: TGCGCCAGCAGCCAAACCTCCAGGGGGGGTTCTGCTGGGGCCAACGTCCTGACTTTC.

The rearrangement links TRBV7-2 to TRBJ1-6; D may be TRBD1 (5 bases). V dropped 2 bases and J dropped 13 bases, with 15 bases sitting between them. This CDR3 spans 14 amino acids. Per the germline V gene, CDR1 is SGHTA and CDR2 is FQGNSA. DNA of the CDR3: TGTGCCAGCAGCTTATTGGTTCGGGGGGATCCCCTCCACTTT. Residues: CASSLLVRGDPLHF.

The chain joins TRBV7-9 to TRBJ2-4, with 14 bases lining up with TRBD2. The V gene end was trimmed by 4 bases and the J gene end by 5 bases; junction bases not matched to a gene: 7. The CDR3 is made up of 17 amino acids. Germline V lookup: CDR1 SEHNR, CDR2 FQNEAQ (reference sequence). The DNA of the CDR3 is TGTGCCAGCAGCTCCAGACTAGCGGGGGGGCCGGAAAACATTCAGTACTTC. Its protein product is CASSSRLAGGPENIQYF.

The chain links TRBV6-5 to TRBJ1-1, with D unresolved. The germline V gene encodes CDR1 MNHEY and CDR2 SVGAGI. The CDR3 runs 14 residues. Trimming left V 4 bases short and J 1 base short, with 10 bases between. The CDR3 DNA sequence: TGTGCCAGCAGTTCGATAATGCAGAACACTGAAGCTTTCTTT. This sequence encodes CASSSIMQNTEAFF.

The CDR3 region is CASSSSYNSPLHF. Written as DNA, the CDR3 is TGTGCCAGCAGTTCTTCCTATAATTCACCCCTCCACTTT. The chain employs TRBV27 and TRBJ1-6; no definite D call. The CDR3 is made up of 13 amino acids. Germline values: CDR1 MNHEY, CDR2 SMNVEV (reference sequence). Trimming stripped 4 bases from V and 1 base from J, with 2 bases between.

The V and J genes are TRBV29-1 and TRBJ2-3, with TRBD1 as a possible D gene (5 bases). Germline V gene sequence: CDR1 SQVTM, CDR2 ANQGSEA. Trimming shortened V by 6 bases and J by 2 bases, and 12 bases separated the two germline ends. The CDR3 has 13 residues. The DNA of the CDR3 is TGCAGCGTCGACTGGGGCTCCACAGATACGCAGTATTTT. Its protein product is CSVDWGSTDTQYF.

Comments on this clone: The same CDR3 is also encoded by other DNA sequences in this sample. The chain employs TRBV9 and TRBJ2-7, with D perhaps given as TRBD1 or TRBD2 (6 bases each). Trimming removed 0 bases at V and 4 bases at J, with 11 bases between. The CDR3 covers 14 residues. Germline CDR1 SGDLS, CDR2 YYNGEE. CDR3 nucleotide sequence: TGTGCCAGCAGCGTAGGTGGAGGGGGGTACGAGCAGTACTTC. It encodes CASSVGGGGYEQYF.

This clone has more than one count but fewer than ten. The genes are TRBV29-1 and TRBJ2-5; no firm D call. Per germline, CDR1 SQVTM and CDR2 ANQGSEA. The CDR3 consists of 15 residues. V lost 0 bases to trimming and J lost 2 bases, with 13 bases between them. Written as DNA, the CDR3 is TGCAGCGTTGAAGATCCGGTCAAGTCGCAAGAGACCCAGTACTTC. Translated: CSVEDPVKSQETQYF.

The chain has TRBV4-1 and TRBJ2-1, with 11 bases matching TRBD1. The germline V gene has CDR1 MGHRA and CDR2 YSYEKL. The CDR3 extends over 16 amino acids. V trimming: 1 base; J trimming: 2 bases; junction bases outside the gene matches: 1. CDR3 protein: CASSQGTGGAYNEQFF. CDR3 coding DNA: TGCGCCAGCAGCCAAGGGACAGGGGGCGCCTACAATGAGCAGTTCTTC.

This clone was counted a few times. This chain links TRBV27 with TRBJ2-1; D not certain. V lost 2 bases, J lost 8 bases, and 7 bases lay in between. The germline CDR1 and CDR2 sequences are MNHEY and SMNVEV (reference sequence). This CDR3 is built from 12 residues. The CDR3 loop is CASSLKSDEQFF. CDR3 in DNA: TGTGCCAGCAGTTTAAAATCGGATGAGCAGTTCTTC.

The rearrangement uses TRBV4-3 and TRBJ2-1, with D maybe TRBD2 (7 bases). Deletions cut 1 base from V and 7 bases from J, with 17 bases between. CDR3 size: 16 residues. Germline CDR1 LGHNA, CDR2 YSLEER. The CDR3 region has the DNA TGCGCCAGCAGCCAAGTCTACGGGGGGCCGCAGAATGAGCAGTTCTTC. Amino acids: CASSQVYGGPQNEQFF.

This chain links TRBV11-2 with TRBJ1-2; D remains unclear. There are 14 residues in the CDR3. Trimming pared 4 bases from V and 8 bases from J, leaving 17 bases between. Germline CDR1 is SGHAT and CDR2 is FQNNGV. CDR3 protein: CASSSKGLIRGYTF. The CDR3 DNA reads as TGTGCCAGCAGCTCTAAAGGGTTAATAAGGGGCTACACCTTC.

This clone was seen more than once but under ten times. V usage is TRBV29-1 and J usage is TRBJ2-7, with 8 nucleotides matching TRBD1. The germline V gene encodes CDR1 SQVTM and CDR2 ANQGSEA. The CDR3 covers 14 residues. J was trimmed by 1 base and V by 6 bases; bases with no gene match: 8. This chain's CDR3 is CSVADREPSYEQYF. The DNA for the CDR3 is TGCAGCGTAGCGGACAGGGAACCTTCCTACGAGCAGTACTTC.

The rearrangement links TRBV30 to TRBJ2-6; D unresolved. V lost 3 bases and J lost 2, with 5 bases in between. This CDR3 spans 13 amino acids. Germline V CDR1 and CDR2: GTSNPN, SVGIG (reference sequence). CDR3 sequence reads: CAWRVAGANVLTF. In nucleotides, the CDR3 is TGTGCCTGGAGGGTCGCTGGGGCCAACGTCCTGACTTTC.

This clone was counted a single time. CDR3 sequence reads: CASSRRENTEAFF. The CDR3 DNA reads as TGTGCCAGCAGCCGCCGGGAGAACACTGAAGCTTTCTTT. The chain recombines TRBV4-2 with TRBJ1-1; D not resolved. CDR3 length: 13 amino acids. Per germline, CDR1 LGHNA and CDR2 YNFKEQ. Trimming took off 4 bases at V and 1 base at J, with 7 bases between the two ends.

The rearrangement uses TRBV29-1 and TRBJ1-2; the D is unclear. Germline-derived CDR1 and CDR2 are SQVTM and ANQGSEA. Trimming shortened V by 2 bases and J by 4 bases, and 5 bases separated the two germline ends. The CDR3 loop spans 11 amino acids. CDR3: CSVETVYGYTF. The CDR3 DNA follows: TGCAGCGTTGAAACCGTCTATGGCTACACCTTC.

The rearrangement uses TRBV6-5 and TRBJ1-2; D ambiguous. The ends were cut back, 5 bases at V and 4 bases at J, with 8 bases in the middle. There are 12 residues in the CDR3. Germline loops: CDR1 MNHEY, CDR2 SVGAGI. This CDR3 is CASSDDTYGYTF. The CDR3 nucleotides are TGTGCCAGCAGTGACGACACCTATGGCTACACCTTC.

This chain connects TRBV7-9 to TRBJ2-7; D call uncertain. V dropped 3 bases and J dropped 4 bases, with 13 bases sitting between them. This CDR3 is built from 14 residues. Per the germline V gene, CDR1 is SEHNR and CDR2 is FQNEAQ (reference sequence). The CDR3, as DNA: TGTGCCAGCAGCTTCGGGTCTCCGTTTTACGAGCAGTACTTC. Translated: CASSFGSPFYEQYF.